The source of this T cell receptor beta chain is a study of identical twins (dated by TCRdb to about 2016). About the investigation overall: To test whether fetal clonotypes persist, this study deep-sequenced TCR alpha and beta repertoires from monozygotic twins, from unrelated adults of various ages, and from cord blood. Replicate twin experiments were performed at different times using different library preparation protocols to rule out contamination.

Overall study results and their limits: Recombination models systematically underestimated out-of-frame TCR alpha sharing in monozygotic twins but agreed with sharing between unrelated individuals. Zero-insertion analyses could be partly confounded by invariant T cells such as MAIT and iNKT, though diverse VJ usage argued against such confounding for most clonotypes. Because the same donors could not be followed over many years, conclusions were based on cross-sectional statistical analysis. Excess twin sharing in beta out-of-frame sequences was weaker because fewer shared sequences lowered the signal-to-noise ratio. Compared with coincidental sharing between unrelated individuals, an excess of low generation-probability sequences was observed among out-of-frame TCR alpha sequences shared between twins. Abundant cord blood beta clonotypes carried fewer insertions; young adult naive repertoires showed a weaker similar trend, while memory repertoires showed none.

The library was produced with 5' RACE. The listed sequencing device is Illumina HiSeq 2000. Template switching added a universal primer binding site, and the final cDNA carried a unique molecular identifier that allowed TCR cDNA molecules to be counted accurately. Specific primers in the conserved constant-segment region were used to synthesize first-strand cDNA for the TCR alpha and beta chains. To control for contamination, every cDNA library carried two barcodes: a SMART-Mk sample barcode plus Illumina barcodes. TruSeq adapter sequences and Illumina sample barcodes were added in two successive PCR steps. The Illumina HiSeq platform was used with custom primers to sequence TCR alpha and beta cDNA libraries. Per the source publication's procedure: Unique molecular identifiers were extracted from raw reads with MiGEC, and CDR3 positions were determined with MiXCR. For each individual, recombination models were inferred using an EM algorithm with the repgenHMM and IGoR tools. The tcR package in R was used for shared clonotype analysis, with sharing normalized by the product of cloneset sizes. To study raw recombination free of thymic and clonal selection effects, out-of-frame nonproductive sequences were analyzed. TCRdb reprocessing: public reads trimmed at Q25 with fastp, clones called with MiXCR, in-frame beta chains kept. Entries that share a CDR3 protein sequence are merged under the most common genes and DNA. The V and J calls follow TCRdb's processing rather than the paper's. The sample table holds hundreds of thousands of distinct CDR3 sequences, of which approximately 13% were seen once. The ten largest clonotypes hold about 1.6% of the sample.

This clonotype has more than one count but fewer than ten. Its antigen is still unknown. Qualities for individual bases were not recorded, and no much larger clone is one base off. Every donor in the study was a healthy Caucasian. Three pairs of female monozygotic twins, all aged roughly 18 to 30 years, made up the twin cohort. RNA for TCR libraries was isolated from peripheral blood mononuclear cells. A further study also used this sample, focusing on yellow fever vaccine responses in identical twins. Per the second study: The authors reported that the T cell response to vaccination in identical twins appeared partly convergent and partly personalized. Focusing on identical twins, the study followed the T cell clones that responded to the vaccine, and did so with precision.

The TCR comes from a woman younger than 35 in good health. What was sequenced was PBMCs.

The encoded CDR3 is CASSLRAEGDTQYF. DNA sequence: TGTGCCAGCAGCTTAAGGGCAGAGGGTGATACGCAGTATTTT. The chain employs TRBV7-9 and TRBJ2-3; TRBD2 is perhaps the D gene, given 5 matching bases. CDR1 and CDR2, looked up from the germline V gene (reference sequence), are SEHNR and FQNEAQ. From the cysteine up to the phenylalanine, the CDR3 has a length of 14 residues. Here the CDR3 DNA is all that survives: 42 bases in frame from base 1. V lost 2 bases and J lost 6 bases; the stretch between them is 12 bases long. The variable domain in full, with residues beyond the CDR3 obtained from the reference TRBV7-9 and TRBJ2-3 genes, is DTGVSQNPRHKITKRGQNVTFRCDPISEHNRLYWYRQTLGQGPEFLTYFQNEAQLEKSRLLSDRFSAERPKGSFSTLEIQRTEQGDSAMYLCASSLRAEGDTQYFGPGTRLTVL.